These 8 T cell receptor beta chains were sequenced from one sample in a study of technical replicates of blood from several donors. Only in-frame clones appear in the TCRdb table, and some are missing; sequencing was by immunoSEQ multiplex PCR. The sample holds about 75,000 clones, roughly 91% seen once. What was sequenced was T cells isolated from PBMCs. These receptors came from a human donor in good health. Some clones in this sample may be carry-over from other donors' samples.

The genes are TRBV4-1 and TRBJ2-4, with D unclear. CDR1 and CDR2 from the germline V gene are MGHRA and YSYEKL. V lost 0 bases and J 0 bases, leaving 6 bases between the germline ends. This CDR3 has 15 residues. The CDR3: CASSQDGLAKNIQYF. The CDR3 nucleotides read TGCGCCAGCAGCCAAGATGGGCTAGCCAAAAACATTCAGTACTTC.

This sequence joins TRBV28 and TRBJ2-5, with D possibly matching TRBD2 (5 bases). This CDR3 comprises 16 residues. From germline, CDR1 is MDHEN and CDR2 SYDVKM. Trimming pared 6 bases from V and 3 bases from J, leaving 20 bases between. This chain's CDR3 is CASSRPGLNGEETQYF. CDR3 sequence (DNA): TGTGCCAGCAGCCGGCCCGGACTTAACGGGGAAGAGACCCAGTACTTC.

The rearrangement links TRBV28 to TRBJ2-7; 11 bases line up with TRBD2. The CDR3 has 17 amino acids. Germline CDR1 and CDR2: MDHEN and SYDVKM. Losses at the gene ends were 6 bases for V and 4 bases for J; bases not matched to a gene: 14. CDR3 sequence (DNA): TGTGCCAGCAGAGGATTTAGCGGGAGGGCCATTCTGTACGAGCAGTACTTC. The encoded protein is CASRGFSGRAILYEQYF. Full variable domain (missing parts from reference TRBV28 and TRBJ2-7): DVKVTQSSRYLVKRTGEKVFLECVQDMDHENMFWYRQDPGLGLRLIYFSYDVKMKEKGDIPEGYSVSREKKERFSLILESASTNQTSMYLCASRGFSGRAILYEQYFGPGTRLTVT.

With respect to this clone: The same CDR3 arises from other DNA sequences in this sample as well. J is TRBJ1-1 and V is TRBV5-1; D gene ambiguous. The CDR3 loop spans 14 amino acids. In germline, CDR1 is SGHRS, CDR2 YFSETQ. Trimming shortened V by 1 base and J by 0 bases, and 7 bases separated the two germline ends. Here the CDR3 reads CASSLNSMNTEAFF. CDR3 coding DNA: TGCGCCAGCAGCTTGAACAGCATGAACACTGAAGCTTTCTTT.

The chain employs TRBV18 and TRBJ1-2; weak D call: TRBD1 (5 bases). Trimming shortened V by 2 bases and J by 0 bases, and 7 bases separated the two germline ends. The CDR3 loop spans 14 amino acids. Germline assignment: CDR1 KGHSH and CDR2 LQKENI. The CDR3 protein is CASSPTGANYGYTF. The DNA for the CDR3 is TGTGCCAGCTCACCAACAGGAGCTAACTATGGCTACACCTTC.

The V call is TRBV15, the J call TRBJ2-3, with D uncertain. The V gene's germline CDR1 is LNHNV and CDR2 YYDKDF (reference sequence). This CDR3 comprises 16 residues. The germline V and J ends were trimmed by 0 bases and 1 base, with 11 bases remaining between them. The CDR3 region has the DNA TGTGCCACCAGCAGAGATTACTTGCATCGCACAGATACGCAGTATTTT. This encodes CATSRDYLHRTDTQYF.

The chain couples TRBV5-4 to TRBJ2-7; 9 bases fit TRBD2. Unmatched junction bases numbered 8, after V lost 5 bases and J lost 2 bases. Germline assignment: CDR1 SGHNT and CDR2 YYREEE (reference sequence). CDR3 size: 15 residues. The CDR3 nucleotides are TGTGCCAGCAGTTACGGACTAGCGAAAGCCTACGAGCAGTACTTC. This sequence encodes CASSYGLAKAYEQYF.

The rearrangement uses TRBV5-1 and TRBJ2-5, with D tentatively TRBD2 (6 bases). Germline loops: CDR1 SGHRS, CDR2 YFSETQ. V was clipped by 4 bases and J by 1 base, with 8 bases between them. The CDR3 extends over 13 amino acids. The CDR3 protein is CASSREIQETQYF. In nucleotides, the CDR3 is TGCGCCAGCAGCCGGGAGATCCAAGAGACCCAGTACTTC.